The clone carrying this T cell receptor (beta chain) came up many times. The antigen is unknown. Unique molecular identifiers tagged the TCRbeta library. TCRdb re-called the PCR reads with MiXCR, one entry per CDR3 protein. This table holds around 100,000 distinct CDR3 sequences, 10% found once. CDR3 size: 15 residues. Trimming removed 5 bases from V and 9 bases from J; junction bases left unmatched: 5. This sample is part of a study of T-cell reconstitution after alpha-beta-depleted transplantation in children. Study observations and caveats: Surviving recipient T cells and thymic progenitors accounted for the high day-60 TCRbeta diversity observed in some patients. After transplant, at about two months, alpha-beta T cells were reportedly derived from several hundred expanded graft clones. When one year had passed after transplant, most T-cell counts and diversity came from newly produced T cells.

Sequencing used PBMCs, obtained before TCRalphabeta/CD19-depleted stem cell transplant. The chain recombines TRBV12-3 or TRBV12-4 with TRBJ2-1; 15 bases line up with TRBD2. This clonotype was sampled from a boy aged 2 to 9 with acute lymphoblastic leukemia, due to receive a stem cell transplant. CDR3 in DNA: TGTGCCAGCAGTCCAGGACTAGCGGGAGGGGGTGAGCAGTTCTTC. It is translated as CASSPGLAGGGEQFF.